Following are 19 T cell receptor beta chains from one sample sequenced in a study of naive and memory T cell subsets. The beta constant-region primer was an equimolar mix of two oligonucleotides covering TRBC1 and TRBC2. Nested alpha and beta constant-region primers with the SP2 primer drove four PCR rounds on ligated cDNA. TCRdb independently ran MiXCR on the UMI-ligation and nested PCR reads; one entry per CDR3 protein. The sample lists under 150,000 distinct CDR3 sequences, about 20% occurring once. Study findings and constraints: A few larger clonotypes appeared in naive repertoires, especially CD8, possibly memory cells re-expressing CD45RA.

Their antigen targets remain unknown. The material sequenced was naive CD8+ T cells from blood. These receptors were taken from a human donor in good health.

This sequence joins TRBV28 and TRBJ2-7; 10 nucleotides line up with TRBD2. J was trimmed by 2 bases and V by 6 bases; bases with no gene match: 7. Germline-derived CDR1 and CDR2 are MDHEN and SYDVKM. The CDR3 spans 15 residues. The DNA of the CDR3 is TGTGCCAGCAGCCTCACTAGCGGGGTTACCTACGAGCAGTACTTC. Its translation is CASSLTSGVTYEQYF.

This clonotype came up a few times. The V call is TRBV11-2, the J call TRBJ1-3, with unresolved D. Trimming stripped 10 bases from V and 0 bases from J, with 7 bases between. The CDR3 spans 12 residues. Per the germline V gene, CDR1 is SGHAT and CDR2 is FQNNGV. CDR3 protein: CANTDSGNTIYF. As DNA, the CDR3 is TGTGCCAACACCGACTCTGGAAACACCATATATTTT.

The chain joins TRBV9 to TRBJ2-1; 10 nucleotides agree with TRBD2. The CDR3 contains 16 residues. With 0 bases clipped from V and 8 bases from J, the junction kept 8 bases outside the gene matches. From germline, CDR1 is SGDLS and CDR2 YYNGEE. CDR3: CASSVAGASGSDEQFF. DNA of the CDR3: TGTGCCAGCAGCGTAGCCGGGGCTAGCGGGAGCGATGAGCAGTTCTTC.

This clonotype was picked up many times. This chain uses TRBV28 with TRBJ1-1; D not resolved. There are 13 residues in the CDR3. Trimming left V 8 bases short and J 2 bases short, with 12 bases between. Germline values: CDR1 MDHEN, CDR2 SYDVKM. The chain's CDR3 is CASRDDTNTEAFF. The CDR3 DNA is TGTGCCAGCCGGGATGACACCAACACTGAAGCTTTCTTT.

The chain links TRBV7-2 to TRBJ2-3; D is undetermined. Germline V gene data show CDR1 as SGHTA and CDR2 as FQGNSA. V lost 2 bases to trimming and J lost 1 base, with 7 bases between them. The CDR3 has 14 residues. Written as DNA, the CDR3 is TGTGCCAGCAGCTTACTACACCGCACAGATACGCAGTATTTT. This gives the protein CASSLLHRTDTQYF.

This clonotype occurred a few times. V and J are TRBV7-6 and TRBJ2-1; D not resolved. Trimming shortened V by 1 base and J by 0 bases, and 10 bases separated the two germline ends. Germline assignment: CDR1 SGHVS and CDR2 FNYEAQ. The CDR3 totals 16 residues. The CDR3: CASSLEGWSSYNEQFF. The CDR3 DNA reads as TGTGCCAGCAGCTTAGAAGGCTGGAGCTCCTACAATGAGCAGTTCTTC.

The CDR3: CSARDRSLNTEAFF. In DNA form, the CDR3 reads TGCAGTGCTAGAGATAGATCCCTGAACACTGAAGCTTTCTTT. The chain is built from TRBV20-1 and TRBJ1-1; no firm D call. The CDR3 totals 14 residues. Germline V gene data show CDR1 as DFQATT and CDR2 as SNEGSKA (reference sequence). Trimming left V 0 bases short and J 0 bases short, with 8 bases between.

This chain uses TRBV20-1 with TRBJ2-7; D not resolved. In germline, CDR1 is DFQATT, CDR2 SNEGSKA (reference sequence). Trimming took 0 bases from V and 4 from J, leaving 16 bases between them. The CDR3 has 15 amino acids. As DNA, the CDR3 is TGCAGTGCTAGAGACCCATACAAGCCGCCTTACGAGCAGTACTTC. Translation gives CSARDPYKPPYEQYF.

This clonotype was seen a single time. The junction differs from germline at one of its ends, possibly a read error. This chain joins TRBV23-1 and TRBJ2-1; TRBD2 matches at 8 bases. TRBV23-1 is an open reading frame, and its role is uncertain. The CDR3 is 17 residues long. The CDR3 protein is CASSSRTSPLSYNEKFF. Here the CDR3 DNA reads TGCGCCAGCAGTTCCCGGACTAGCCCTCTCTCCTACAATGAGAAGTTCTTC.

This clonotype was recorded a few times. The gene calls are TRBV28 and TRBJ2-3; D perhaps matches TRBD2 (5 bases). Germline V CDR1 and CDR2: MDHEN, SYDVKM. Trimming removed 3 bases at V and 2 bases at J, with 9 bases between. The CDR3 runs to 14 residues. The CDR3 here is CASSFAGNTDTQYF. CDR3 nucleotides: TGTGCCAGCAGTTTTGCGGGCAACACAGATACGCAGTATTTT.

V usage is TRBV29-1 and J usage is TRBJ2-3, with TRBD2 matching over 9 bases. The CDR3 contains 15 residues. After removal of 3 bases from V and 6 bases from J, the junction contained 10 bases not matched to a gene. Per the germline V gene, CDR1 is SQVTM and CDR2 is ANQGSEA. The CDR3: CSVDARGRAKDTQYF. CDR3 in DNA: TGCAGCGTTGACGCGCGCGGGAGGGCCAAGGATACGCAGTATTTT.

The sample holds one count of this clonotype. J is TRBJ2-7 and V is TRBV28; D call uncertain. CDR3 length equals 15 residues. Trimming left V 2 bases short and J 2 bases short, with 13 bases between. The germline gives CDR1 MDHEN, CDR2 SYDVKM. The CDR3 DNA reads TGTGCCAGCAGTTTAGGGTCTTTCACCACCTACGAGCAGTACTTC. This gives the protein CASSLGSFTTYEQYF.

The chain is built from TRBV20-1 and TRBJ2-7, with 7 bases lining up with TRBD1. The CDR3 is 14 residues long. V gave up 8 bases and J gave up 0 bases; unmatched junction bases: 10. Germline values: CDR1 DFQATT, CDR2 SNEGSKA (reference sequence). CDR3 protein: CSTWVRDSSYEQYF. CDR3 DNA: TGCAGTACCTGGGTCCGGGACAGCTCCTACGAGCAGTACTTC.

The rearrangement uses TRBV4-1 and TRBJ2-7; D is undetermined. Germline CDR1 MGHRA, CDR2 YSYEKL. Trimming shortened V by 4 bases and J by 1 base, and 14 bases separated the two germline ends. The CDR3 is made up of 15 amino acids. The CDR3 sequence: CASSPRSGWSYEQYF. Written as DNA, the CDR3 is TGCGCCAGCAGCCCCCGATCCGGGTGGTCCTACGAGCAGTACTTC.

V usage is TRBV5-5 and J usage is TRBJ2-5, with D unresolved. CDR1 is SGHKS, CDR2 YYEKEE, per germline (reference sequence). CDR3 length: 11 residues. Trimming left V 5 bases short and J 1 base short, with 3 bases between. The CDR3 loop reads CASSIQETQYF. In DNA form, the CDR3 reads TGTGCCAGCAGTATCCAAGAGACCCAGTACTTC.

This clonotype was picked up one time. CDR3 in amino acids: CATSLIRGLGVSNQPQHF. CDR3 DNA sequence: TGTGCCACCAGCCTGATACGAGGGCTTGGGGTTAGCAATCAGCCCCAGCATTTT. The genes are TRBV15 and TRBJ1-5; D unclear. Germline V gene sequence: CDR1 LNHNV, CDR2 YYDKDF (reference sequence). The germline V and J ends were trimmed by 5 bases and 0 bases, with 20 bases remaining between them. The CDR3 spans 18 residues.

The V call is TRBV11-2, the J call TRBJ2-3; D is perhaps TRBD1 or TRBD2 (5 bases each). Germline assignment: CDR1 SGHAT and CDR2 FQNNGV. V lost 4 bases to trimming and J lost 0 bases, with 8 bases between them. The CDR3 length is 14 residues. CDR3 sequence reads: CASSYGASTDTQYF. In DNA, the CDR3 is TGTGCCAGCAGCTACGGGGCTAGCACAGATACGCAGTATTTT.

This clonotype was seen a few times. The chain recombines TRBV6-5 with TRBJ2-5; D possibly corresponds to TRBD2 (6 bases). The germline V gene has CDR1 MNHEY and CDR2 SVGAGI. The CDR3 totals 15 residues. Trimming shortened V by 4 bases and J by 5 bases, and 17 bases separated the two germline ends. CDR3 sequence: CASSSAGLAGETQYF. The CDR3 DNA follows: TGTGCCAGCAGTTCCGCGGGATTGGCCGGGGAGACCCAGTACTTC.

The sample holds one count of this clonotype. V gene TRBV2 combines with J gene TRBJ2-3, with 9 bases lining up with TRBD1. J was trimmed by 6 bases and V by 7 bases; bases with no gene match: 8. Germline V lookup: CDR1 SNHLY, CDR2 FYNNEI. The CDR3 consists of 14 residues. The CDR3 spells CASTLGTGLDTQYF. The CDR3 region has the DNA TGTGCCAGCACCTTAGGGACAGGGTTGGATACGCAGTATTTT. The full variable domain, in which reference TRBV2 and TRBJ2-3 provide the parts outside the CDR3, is EPEVTQTPSHQVTQMGQEVILRCVPISNHLYFYWYRQILGQKVEFLVSFYNNEISEKSEIFDDQFSVERPDGSNFTLKIRSTKLEDSAMYFCASTLGTGLDTQYFGPGTRLTVL.